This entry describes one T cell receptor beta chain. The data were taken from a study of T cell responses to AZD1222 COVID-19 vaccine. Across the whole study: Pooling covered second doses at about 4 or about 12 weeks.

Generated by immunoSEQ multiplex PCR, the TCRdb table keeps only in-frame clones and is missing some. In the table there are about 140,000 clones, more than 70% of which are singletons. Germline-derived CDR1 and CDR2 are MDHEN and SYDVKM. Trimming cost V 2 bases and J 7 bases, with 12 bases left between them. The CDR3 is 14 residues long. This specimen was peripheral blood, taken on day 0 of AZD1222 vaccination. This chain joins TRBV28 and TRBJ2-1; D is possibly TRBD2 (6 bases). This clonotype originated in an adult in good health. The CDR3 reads CASSLPGEENEQFF. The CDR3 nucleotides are TGTGCCAGCAGTTTACCGGGAGAGGAAAATGAGCAGTTCTTC. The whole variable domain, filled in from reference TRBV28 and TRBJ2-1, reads DVKVTQSSRYLVKRTGEKVFLECVQDMDHENMFWYRQDPGLGLRLIYFSYDVKMKEKGDIPEGYSVSREKKERFSLILESASTNQTSMYLCASSLPGEENEQFFGPGTRLTVL.